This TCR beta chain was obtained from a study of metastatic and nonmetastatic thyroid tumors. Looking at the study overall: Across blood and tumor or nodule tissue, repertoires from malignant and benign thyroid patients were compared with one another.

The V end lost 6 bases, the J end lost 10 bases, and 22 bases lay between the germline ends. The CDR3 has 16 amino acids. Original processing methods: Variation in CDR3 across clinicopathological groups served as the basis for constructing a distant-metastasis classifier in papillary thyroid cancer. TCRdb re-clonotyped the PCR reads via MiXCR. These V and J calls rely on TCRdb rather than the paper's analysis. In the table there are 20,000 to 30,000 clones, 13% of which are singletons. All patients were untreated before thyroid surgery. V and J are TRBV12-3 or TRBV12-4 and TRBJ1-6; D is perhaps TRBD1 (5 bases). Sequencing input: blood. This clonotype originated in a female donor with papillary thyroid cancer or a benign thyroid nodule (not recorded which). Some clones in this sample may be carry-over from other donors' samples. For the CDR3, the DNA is TGTGCCAGCAGGACCCTTCGCGGGACGGGGCCCTCACCCCTCCACTTT. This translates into CASRTLRGTGPSPLHF.